These 28 T cell receptor beta chains came from one sample sequenced in a study of post-analysis software for immune sequencing data. Built from TCR beta cDNA, the libraries had unique molecular identifiers in them. MiXCR was run by TCRdb on the PCR reads, yielding one entry per CDR3 protein. The table has 150,000 to 200,000 distinct CDR3 sequences, roughly 30% seen once. Study results and limitations: Compared with controls, patients had more of roughly 5 TRBV segments, including TRBV5-6, TRBV5-1 and TRBV20-1.

No antigens are known for them. Sequenced input: blood. Receptors originate from a girl aged 10-17 years with multiple sclerosis.

This clonotype came up many times. The J gene is TRBJ2-1, the V gene TRBV7-3; D call uncertain. Per germline, CDR1 SGHTA and CDR2 FQGTGA. The CDR3 runs to 12 residues. V was clipped by 5 bases and J by 5 bases, with 7 bases between them. CDR3 residues: CASSPHNNEQFF. DNA of the CDR3: TGTGCCAGCAGCCCCCATAACAATGAGCAGTTCTTC.

In its sample, this clonotype was seen a few times. This chain joins TRBV2 and TRBJ1-5; D remains ambiguous. Looked up from germline, CDR1 is SNHLY and CDR2 is FYNNEI. Trimming removed 0 bases at V and 5 bases at J, with 11 bases between. The CDR3 has 15 amino acids. CDR3 nucleotides: TGTGCCAGCAGTGAAGCGCTGCCTGGGTATCAGCCCCAGCATTTT. Its translation: CASSEALPGYQPQHF.

This clonotype was counted many times. V and J are TRBV12-3 or TRBV12-4 and TRBJ1-5, with 8 bases lining up with TRBD1. V was clipped by 5 bases and J by 1 base; unmatched bases: 7. This CDR3 is 16 amino acids long. The CDR3 reads CASSPGRQGSNQPQHF. In DNA, the CDR3 is TGTGCCAGCAGTCCCGGGAGACAGGGGAGCAATCAGCCCCAGCATTTT.

Ten or more counts support this clonotype. The V call is TRBV28, the J call TRBJ2-7, with 8 nucleotides matching TRBD1. Germline V lookup: CDR1 MDHEN, CDR2 SYDVKM. Trimming cost V 3 bases and J 6 bases; bases outside gene matches: 10. This CDR3 is built from 15 residues. Here the CDR3 DNA reads TGTGCCAGCAGTTTCACTCCGGGCAGGGGGCGCGAGCAGTACTTC. Residues: CASSFTPGRGREQYF.

A few counts support this clonotype. This chain joins TRBV20-1 and TRBJ2-1; no clear D gene. V gave up 2 bases and J gave up 2 bases, with 10 bases separating them. Germline V CDR1 and CDR2: DFQATT, SNEGSKA (reference sequence). The CDR3 is 14 residues long. This CDR3 reads CSARLTAAYNEQFF. In nucleotides, the CDR3 is TGCAGTGCTAGACTGACTGCCGCCTACAATGAGCAGTTCTTC.

This sequence joins TRBV2 and TRBJ1-5; a weak D match, TRBD1 (6 bases). The CDR3 contains 14 residues. The V gene's germline CDR1 is SNHLY and CDR2 FYNNEI. V lost 3 bases to trimming and J lost 8 bases, with 14 bases between them. Here the CDR3 DNA reads TGTGCCAGCAGTGAGGGGCAGGGGAGGGAGCCCCAGCATTTT. Protein product: CASSEGQGREPQHF.

This chain uses TRBV13 with TRBJ1-1; D remains unclear. Trimming took 11 bases from V and 6 from J, leaving 16 bases between them. Germline-derived CDR1 and CDR2 are PRHDT and FYEKMQ (reference sequence). CDR3 length: 12 amino acids. CDR3 coding DNA: TGTGCCGGTATAGGGTCCTACGCTGAAGCTTTCTTT. Protein sequence: CAGIGSYAEAFF.

This clonotype was detected a few times. The chain carries TRBV20-1 and TRBJ2-5, with 7 bases that match TRBD2. CDR3 length: 14 amino acids. Germline V gene data show CDR1 as DFQATT and CDR2 as SNEGSKA (reference sequence). V lost 5 bases to trimming and J lost 5 bases; unmatched junction nucleotides: 11. The CDR3: CSARTRGGLETQYF. As DNA, the CDR3 is TGCAGTGCTCGGACTAGGGGCGGGTTGGAGACCCAGTACTTC.

This clonotype has at least ten counts. The chain combines TRBV20-1 with TRBJ2-1; the D is unclear. The germline CDR1 and CDR2 sequences are DFQATT and SNEGSKA (reference sequence). This CDR3 region has 13 residues. The V and J ends lost 2 bases and 5 bases respectively, with 10 bases between them. The CDR3 spells CSARPNDNNEQFF. The CDR3 nucleotides read TGCAGTGCTAGACCCAATGACAACAATGAGCAGTTCTTC.

The chain combines TRBV3-1 with TRBJ1-2, with 9 bases fitting TRBD1. The V segment lost 5 bases and the J segment 2 bases; nucleotides outside the gene matches: 3. The CDR3 contains 14 residues. Germline assignment: CDR1 LGHDT and CDR2 YNNKEL (reference sequence). The CDR3 DNA reads TGTGCCAGCAGCGGGGACAGGGTGAACTATGGCTACACCTTC. Its protein is CASSGDRVNYGYTF.

This clonotype has ten or more counts. The chain employs TRBV27 and TRBJ1-2; TRBD1 might be the D (5 bases). Germline loops: CDR1 MNHEY, CDR2 SMNVEV (reference sequence). The CDR3 totals 15 residues. V gave up 0 bases and J gave up 7 bases, with 15 bases separating them. CDR3 sequence reads: CASSLSGGENAGYTF. In nucleotides, the CDR3 is TGTGCCAGCAGTTTATCGGGGGGGGAGAACGCTGGCTACACCTTC.

At least ten counts were recorded for this clonotype. V usage is TRBV5-6 and J usage is TRBJ2-1; tentative D call: TRBD2 (6 bases). The CDR3 spans 12 residues. Germline CDR1 and CDR2: SGHDT and YYEEEE. V dropped 9 bases and J dropped 5 bases, with 12 bases sitting between them. The CDR3 DNA reads TGTGCCAAGGTGCCGGGAGACAATGAGCAGTTCTTC. Amino acid sequence: CAKVPGDNEQFF.

With regard to this clonotype: This may stem from a read error, because a much larger clone lies one nucleotide away. V and J are TRBV28 and TRBJ2-7, with D possibly being TRBD1 (6 bases). From germline, CDR1 is MDHEN and CDR2 SYDVKM. The V end was cut by 3 bases, the J end by 4 bases, with 28 bases between. The CDR3 has 19 residues. CDR3 loop: CASSFPIRSDSRSRYEQYF. The CDR3 nucleotides are TGTGCCAGCAGTTTCCCCATCCGATCGGACAGCCGCTCACGTTACGAGCAGTACTTC.

This clonotype was seen many times. The V call is TRBV29-1, the J call TRBJ1-2, with TRBD1 matching over 7 bases. CDR3 length: 13 residues. Germline V CDR1 and CDR2: SQVTM, ANQGSEA. Trimming cost V 4 bases and J 3 bases; bases outside gene matches: 5. The CDR3 DNA reads as TGCAGCGTTGTATACAGGGGAGACTATGGCTACACCTTC. Amino acid sequence: CSVVYRGDYGYTF.

Comments on this clonotype: This may arise from a read error, as a much more abundant clone is one base away. The chain combines TRBV12-3 or TRBV12-4 with TRBJ2-3, with TRBD2 matching over 10 bases. The CDR3 totals 16 residues. The CDR3, as DNA: TGTGCCAGCAGACTGTCTTCTAGCGGGAGAACAGATACGCGGTATTTT. Translating it yields CASRLSSSGRTDTRYF.

The chain employs TRBV24-1 and TRBJ1-2, with 7 bases fitting TRBD1. CDR3 length: 13 residues. V lost 7 bases, J lost 2 bases, and 3 bases stayed unmatched. Germline assignment: CDR1 KGHDR and CDR2 SFDVKD. CDR3: CATRRGQNYGYTF. In nucleotides, the CDR3 is TGTGCCACCAGAAGGGGACAGAACTATGGCTACACCTTC.

V usage is TRBV20-1 and J usage is TRBJ2-1, with TRBD1 identical over 9 bases. The CDR3 has 14 residues. Trimming removed 5 bases from V and 5 bases from J; junction bases left unmatched: 7. The germline V gene encodes CDR1 DFQATT and CDR2 SNEGSKA (reference sequence). CDR3: CSAPTGGGDNEQFF. The CDR3 DNA sequence: TGCAGTGCTCCCACAGGGGGCGGGGACAATGAGCAGTTCTTC.

In this sample, this clonotype turned up many times. The V gene is TRBV27, the J gene TRBJ2-3; D not resolved. Looked up from germline, CDR1 is MNHEY and CDR2 is SMNVEV (reference sequence). Deletions cut 2 bases from V and 3 bases from J, with 9 bases between. CDR3 length equals 14 residues. The CDR3 loop is CASSLNPATDTQYF. The CDR3 coding sequence is TGTGCCAGCAGTTTAAACCCAGCAACAGATACGCAGTATTTT.

The table lists this clonotype with a few counts. CDR3: CATQGRDEQFF. The DNA of the CDR3 is TGTGCCACGCAGGGGAGAGATGAGCAGTTCTTC. V gene TRBV24-1 combines with J gene TRBJ2-1; maybe TRBD1 (6 bases). V was trimmed by 10 bases and J by 8 bases, leaving 11 bases between them. In germline, CDR1 is KGHDR, CDR2 SFDVKD. The CDR3 contains 11 residues.

J is TRBJ2-7 and V is TRBV6-6, with 9 bases identical to TRBD2. The CDR3 sequence is 13 residues long. With 6 bases clipped from V and 2 bases from J, the junction kept 2 bases outside the gene matches. Germline V CDR1 and CDR2: MNHNY, SVGAGI (reference sequence). CDR3 sequence: CASREREAYEQYF. The DNA of the CDR3 is TGTGCCAGCAGAGAGCGGGAGGCCTACGAGCAGTACTTC.

This clonotype occurred many times. The V and J genes are TRBV6-1 and TRBJ1-2; D gene unclear. Germline CDR1 MNHNS, CDR2 SASEGT. V lost 6 bases to trimming and J lost 8 bases, with 19 bases between them. The CDR3 runs 14 residues. For the CDR3, the DNA is TGTGCCAGCAGCCCCGGGGTACTCACCCCCGGCTACACCTTC. Amino acid sequence: CASSPGVLTPGYTF.

This clonotype has only one observation. This may stem from a read error, because a much larger clone lies one nucleotide away. This rearrangement joins TRBV5-1 to TRBJ2-7, with 8 bases matching TRBD2. Trimming cost V 7 bases and J 1 base; bases outside gene matches: 10. CDR1 and CDR2 from the germline V gene are SGHRS and YFSETQ. This CDR3 has 15 residues. CDR3 coding DNA: TGCGCCAGCGGCCGCAGCGGGAGTGAATCCTACGAGCAGTACTTC. This encodes CASGRSGSESYEQYF.

This clonotype was counted at least ten times. The J gene is TRBJ1-6, the V gene TRBV12-3 or TRBV12-4; D gene unclear. The CDR3 totals 12 residues. V lost 6 bases to trimming and J lost 7 bases, with 7 bases between them. The CDR3 region is CASRGINSPLHF. The DNA of the CDR3 is TGTGCCAGCAGGGGGATCAATTCACCCCTCCACTTT.

In its sample, this clonotype was seen a few times. V usage is TRBV29-1 and J usage is TRBJ1-4, with D tentatively TRBD1 (5 bases). The V gene's germline CDR1 is SQVTM and CDR2 ANQGSEA. The CDR3 has 13 amino acids. With 4 bases removed from V and 4 bases from J, the gap between germline ends came to 10 bases. CDR3 sequence reads: CSVATDVNEKLFF. The CDR3 coding sequence is TGCAGCGTTGCGACAGATGTTAATGAAAAACTGTTTTTT.

This clonotype was seen ten or more times. J is TRBJ1-1 and V is TRBV29-1, with D possibly matching TRBD1 (5 bases). Germline V gives CDR1 SQVTM, CDR2 ANQGSEA. CDR3 length: 14 amino acids. Between the trimmed V and J ends, which lost 6 bases and 1 base, there was a span of 15 bases. The DNA of the CDR3 is TGCAGCGTGGAGGGCGGACACAGGAACACTGAAGCTTTCTTT. Its translation: CSVEGGHRNTEAFF.

To note about this clonotype: A much larger clone lies one base from this, so it may be a read error. The chain carries TRBV10-2 and TRBJ2-1; 11 bases line up with TRBD2. Matching the DNA end better, TRBJ2-7 makes the J call doubtful. This CDR3 comprises 14 residues. CDR1 and CDR2 from the germline V gene are WSHSY and SAAADI. This CDR3 is CASSVGTSGNEQYF. DNA for the CDR3: TGCGCCAGCAGTGTAGGGACTAGCGGAAATGAGCAGTACTTC.

This clonotype was counted ten times or more. V is TRBV12-3 or TRBV12-4 and J is TRBJ2-7, with 12 positions matching TRBD2. Trimming took 10 bases from V and 6 from J; bases not matched to a gene: 10. This CDR3 spans 14 amino acids. The CDR3 DNA is TGTGCCACCCTGTCTAGCGGGAGGGCCGTCGAGCAGTACTTC. Translation: CATLSSGRAVEQYF.

This clonotype has only a few counts. This chain links TRBV4-1 with TRBJ1-5; weak D call: TRBD1 (5 bases). The germline CDR1 and CDR2 sequences are MGHRA and YSYEKL. The CDR3 runs 13 residues. Trimming took off 4 bases at V and 6 bases at J, with 10 bases between the two ends. The CDR3 region has the DNA TGCGCCAGCAGCCCCGCGGGGGGTCAGCCCCAGCATTTT. As protein: CASSPAGGQPQHF.